Below, one TCR beta chain is given with its context. The source of the sample is a study of OX40 agonist ivuxolimab in advanced cancers. Study in general: Ivuxolimab was delivered to patients intravenously every 2 weeks at doses spanning 0.01 to 10 mg/kg. Those enrolled were roughly 80% male, with a mean age of about 66 years and ages from roughly 20 to 85. Partial responses were achieved by three patients, one with hepatocellular carcinoma and two with cutaneous melanoma.

Data came from immunoSEQ multiplex PCR; TCRdb stores just in-frame clones and leaves some out. The sample gives 70,000 or so clones, over 80% of which show up once; around 0.73% is in the top ten. It was autoimmune disease history or systemic immunosuppression that excluded patients. The V gene end was trimmed by 1 base and the J gene end by 3 bases; junction bases not matched to a gene: 6. The V gene's germline CDR1 is LGHNA and CDR2 YNFKEQ. The CDR3 consists of 16 residues. Here the sequenced sample was CD4+ or CD8+ T cells sorted from blood, taken in a trial of the OX40 agonist ivuxolimab. This chain connects TRBV4-2 to TRBJ1-2; TRBD1 aligns across 9 bases. The TCR comes from an adult with an advanced solid tumor such as melanoma, head and neck, liver or kidney cancer. As DNA, the CDR3 is TGTGCCAGCAGCCAAGTGATCCGGACAGGGGACTATGGCTACACCTTC. It yields the protein CASSQVIRTGDYGYTF.